This T cell receptor (beta chain) was recovered during a study of identical twins. Study-wide results and caveats: A partial confounding effect on zero-insertion analyses could come from invariant MAIT and iNKT cells. Model-predicted out-of-frame TCR alpha sharing fell below observed values in monozygotic twins.

The germline V gene has CDR1 SQVTM and CDR2 ANQGSEA. The CDR3 loop spans 11 amino acids. Trimming took 5 bases from V and 3 from J, leaving 7 bases between them. No donor was unhealthy or non-Caucasian. This clonotype was counted many times. Antigen specificity is unknown. Unique molecular identifiers were present on cDNA, and template switching added a universal primer site. TCRdb passed the 5' RACE reads through MiXCR, listing each CDR3 protein once. The table has more than 200,000 distinct CDR3 sequences, about 14% seen once. The sample was memory (CD45RO+) T cells sorted from blood. The TCR was taken from a woman aged 18-29 years in good health. This chain links TRBV29-1 with TRBJ1-1, with D unresolved. In DNA form, the CDR3 reads TGCAGCGTTTACACAGACACTGAAGCTTTCTTT. Amino acids: CSVYTDTEAFF.